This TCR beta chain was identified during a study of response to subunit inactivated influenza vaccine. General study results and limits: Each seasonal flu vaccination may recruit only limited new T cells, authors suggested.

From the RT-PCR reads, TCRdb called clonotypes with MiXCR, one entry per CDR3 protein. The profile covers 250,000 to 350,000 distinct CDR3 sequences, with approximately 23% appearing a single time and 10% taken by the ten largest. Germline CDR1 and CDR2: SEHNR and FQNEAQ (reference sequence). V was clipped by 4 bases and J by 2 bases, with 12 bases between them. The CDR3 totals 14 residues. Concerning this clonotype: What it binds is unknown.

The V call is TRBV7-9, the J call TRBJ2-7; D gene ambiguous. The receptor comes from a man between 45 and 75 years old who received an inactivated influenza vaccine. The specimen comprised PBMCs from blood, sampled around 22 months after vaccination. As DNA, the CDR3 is TGTGCCAGCAGCTCCCAACTTAGGGCCTACGAGCAGTACTTC. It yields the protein CASSSQLRAYEQYF.